This T cell receptor beta chain derives from a study of cytotoxic CD8 clonotypes in ibrutinib-treated CLL. Study outcomes and limitations: Relative to age-matched healthy donors, clonality at baseline was higher, and it tracked circulating CD8+ T-cell counts. Once treatment began, public clonotypes, which were uncommon, contracted or stayed stable.

The CDR3 totals 13 residues. The germline V gene encodes CDR1 SGHAT and CDR2 FQNNGV. J was trimmed by 4 bases and V by 10 bases; bases with no gene match: 7. Cryopreserved PBMCs supplied approximately 1.9 micrograms of genomic DNA for TCR beta libraries. Produced via immunoSEQ multiplex PCR; TCRdb's table is partial and in-frame only. The table lists 6,500 to 9,000 clones, over 60% of them singletons. This clone showed up just a few times. Its antigen remains unknown. This receptor was taken from a human donor with chronic lymphocytic leukemia. The chain is built from TRBV11-2 and TRBJ2-7; 10 bases are shared with TRBD2. The specimen comprised PBMCs, sampled before ibrutinib treatment. The CDR3 is CATQGLAVYEQYF. CDR3 DNA: TGTGCCACCCAAGGACTAGCGGTTTACGAGCAGTACTTC.